This entry is about one T cell receptor beta chain. This entry comes from a study of T cells and Merkel cell carcinoma outcomes. The CDR3 is 15 residues long. V lost 2 bases and J lost 0, with 12 bases in between. The germline gives CDR1 SGDLS, CDR2 YYNGEE. TCRdb's table, derived via immunoSEQ multiplex PCR, lists solely in-frame clones and lacks some. The sample shows over 10,000 clones, around 95% of them seen only once. V is TRBV9 and J is TRBJ2-7; D is unresolved. The sequence came from a human donor with Merkel cell carcinoma. Sequenced material: tumor tissue from Merkel cell carcinoma. The CDR3 sequence is CASSVGIAGSYEQYF. The CDR3 DNA follows: TGTGCCAGCAGCGTGGGGATAGCAGGCTCCTACGAGCAGTACTTC.